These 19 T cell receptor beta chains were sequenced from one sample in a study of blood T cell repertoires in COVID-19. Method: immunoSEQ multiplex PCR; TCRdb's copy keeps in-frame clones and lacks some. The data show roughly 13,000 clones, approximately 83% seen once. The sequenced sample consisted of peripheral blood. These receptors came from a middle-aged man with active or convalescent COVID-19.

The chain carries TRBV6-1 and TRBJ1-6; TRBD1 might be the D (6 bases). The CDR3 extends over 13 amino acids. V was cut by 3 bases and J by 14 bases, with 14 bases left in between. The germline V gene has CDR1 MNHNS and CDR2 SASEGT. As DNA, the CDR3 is TGTGCCAGCAGTGAGGGGGGAGGGACATCCCTCCACTTT. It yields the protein CASSEGGGTSLHF.

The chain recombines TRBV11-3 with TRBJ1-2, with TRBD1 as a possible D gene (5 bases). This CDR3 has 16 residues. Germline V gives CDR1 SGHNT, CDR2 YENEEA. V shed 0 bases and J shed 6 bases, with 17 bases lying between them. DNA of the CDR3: TGTGCCAGCAGCTTAGATCACCTCTCAGGGTTGAATGGCTACACCTTC. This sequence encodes CASSLDHLSGLNGYTF.

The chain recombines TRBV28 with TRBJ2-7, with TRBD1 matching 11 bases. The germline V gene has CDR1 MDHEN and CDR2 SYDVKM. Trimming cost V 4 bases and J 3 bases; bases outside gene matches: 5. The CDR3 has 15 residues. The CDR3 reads CASSYLDRGLYEQYF. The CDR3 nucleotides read TGTGCCAGCAGTTACCTGGACAGGGGGCTCTACGAGCAGTACTTC.

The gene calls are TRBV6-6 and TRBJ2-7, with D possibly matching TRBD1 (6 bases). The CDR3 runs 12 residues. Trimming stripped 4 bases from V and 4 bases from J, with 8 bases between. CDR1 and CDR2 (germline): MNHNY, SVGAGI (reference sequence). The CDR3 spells CASSSQGYEQYF. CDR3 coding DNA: TGTGCCAGCAGTTCACAGGGTTACGAGCAGTACTTC.

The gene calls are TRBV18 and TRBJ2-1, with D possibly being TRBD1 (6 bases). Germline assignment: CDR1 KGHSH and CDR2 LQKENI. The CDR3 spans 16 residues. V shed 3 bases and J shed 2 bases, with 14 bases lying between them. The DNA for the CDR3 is TGTGCCAGCTCACCTACGGCAGGGGCCACCTACAATGAGCAGTTCTTC. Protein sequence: CASSPTAGATYNEQFF.

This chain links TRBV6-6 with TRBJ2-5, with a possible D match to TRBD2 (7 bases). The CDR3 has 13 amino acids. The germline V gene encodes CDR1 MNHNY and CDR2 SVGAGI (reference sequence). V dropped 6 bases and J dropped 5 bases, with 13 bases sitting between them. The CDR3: CASRGGPRETQYF. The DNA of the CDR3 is TGTGCCAGCAGGGGGGGGCCAAGGGAGACCCAGTACTTC.

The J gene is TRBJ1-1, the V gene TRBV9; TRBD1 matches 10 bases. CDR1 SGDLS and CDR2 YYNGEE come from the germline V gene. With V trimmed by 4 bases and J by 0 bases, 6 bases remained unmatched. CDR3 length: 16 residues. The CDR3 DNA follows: TGTGCCAGCAGCCCCCAGACAGGGGGCATGAACACTGAAGCTTTCTTT. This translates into CASSPQTGGMNTEAFF.

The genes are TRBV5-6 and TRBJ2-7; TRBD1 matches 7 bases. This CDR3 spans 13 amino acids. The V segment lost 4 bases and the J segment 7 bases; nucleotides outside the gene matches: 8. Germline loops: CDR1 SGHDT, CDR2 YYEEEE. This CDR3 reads CASSQTGTKEQYF. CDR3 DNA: TGTGCCAGCAGCCAGACAGGGACCAAGGAGCAGTACTTC.

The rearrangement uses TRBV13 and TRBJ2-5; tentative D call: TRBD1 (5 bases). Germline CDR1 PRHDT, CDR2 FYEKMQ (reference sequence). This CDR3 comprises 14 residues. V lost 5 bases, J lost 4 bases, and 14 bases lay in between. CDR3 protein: CASSPWGQGETQYF. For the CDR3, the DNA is TGTGCCAGCAGCCCCTGGGGTCAGGGAGAGACCCAGTACTTC.

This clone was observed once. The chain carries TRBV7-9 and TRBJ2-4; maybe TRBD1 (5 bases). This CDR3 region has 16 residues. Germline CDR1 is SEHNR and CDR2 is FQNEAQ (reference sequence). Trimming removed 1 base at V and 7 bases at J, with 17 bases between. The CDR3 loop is CASSLDVGADQNIQYF. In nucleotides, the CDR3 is TGTGCCAGCAGCTTAGACGTAGGGGCGGACCAGAACATTCAGTACTTC.

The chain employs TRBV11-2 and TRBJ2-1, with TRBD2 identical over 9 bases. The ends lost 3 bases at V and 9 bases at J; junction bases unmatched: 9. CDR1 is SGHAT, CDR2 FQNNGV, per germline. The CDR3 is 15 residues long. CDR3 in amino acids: CASSFSGGQGGEQFF. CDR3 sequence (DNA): TGTGCCAGCAGCTTTAGCGGGGGACAAGGGGGTGAGCAGTTCTTC.

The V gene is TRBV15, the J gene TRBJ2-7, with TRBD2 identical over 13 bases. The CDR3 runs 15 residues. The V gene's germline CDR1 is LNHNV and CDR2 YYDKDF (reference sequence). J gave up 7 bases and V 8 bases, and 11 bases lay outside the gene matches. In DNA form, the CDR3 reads TGTGCCACCGGAACCGGGACTAGCGGGGTACAGGAGCAGTACTTC. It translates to CATGTGTSGVQEQYF.

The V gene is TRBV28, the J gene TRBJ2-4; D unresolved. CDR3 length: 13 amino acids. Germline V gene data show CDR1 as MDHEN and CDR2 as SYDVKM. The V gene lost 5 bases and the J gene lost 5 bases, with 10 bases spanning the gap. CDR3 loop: CASSLPFENIQYF. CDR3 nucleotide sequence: TGTGCCAGCAGTCTCCCCTTTGAAAACATTCAGTACTTC.

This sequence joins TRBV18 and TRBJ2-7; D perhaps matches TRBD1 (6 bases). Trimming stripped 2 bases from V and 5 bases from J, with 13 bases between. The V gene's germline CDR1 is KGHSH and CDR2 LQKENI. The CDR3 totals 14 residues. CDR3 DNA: TGTGCCAGCTCACCAAAGGGGGAAGAGGACGAGCAGTACTTC. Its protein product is CASSPKGEEDEQYF.

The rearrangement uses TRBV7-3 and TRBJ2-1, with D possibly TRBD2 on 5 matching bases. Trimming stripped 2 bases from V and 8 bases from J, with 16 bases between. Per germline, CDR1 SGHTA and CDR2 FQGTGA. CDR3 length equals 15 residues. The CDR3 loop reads CASSLGRSSSDEQFF. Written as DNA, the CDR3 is TGTGCCAGCAGCTTAGGTAGGTCTAGCAGCGATGAGCAGTTCTTC.

The CDR3 nucleotides are TGTGCCAGTAGTATAGTCTCCCAGCGCTCCGGGTTCATTAATGAAAAACTGTTTTTT. Its translation is CASSIVSQRSGFINEKLFF. The chain has TRBV19 and TRBJ1-4; no reliable D call. The CDR3 has 19 amino acids. CDR1 is LNHDA, CDR2 SQIVND, per germline (reference sequence). V lost 1 base and J 4 bases, leaving 22 bases between the germline ends. The full variable domain, with the rest looked up from reference TRBV19 and TRBJ1-4, is DGGITQSPKYLFRKEGQNVTLSCEQNLNHDAMYWYRQDPGQGLRLIYYSQIVNDFQKGDIAEGYSVSREKKESFPLTVTSAQKNPTAFYLCASSIVSQRSGFINEKLFFGSGTQLSVL.

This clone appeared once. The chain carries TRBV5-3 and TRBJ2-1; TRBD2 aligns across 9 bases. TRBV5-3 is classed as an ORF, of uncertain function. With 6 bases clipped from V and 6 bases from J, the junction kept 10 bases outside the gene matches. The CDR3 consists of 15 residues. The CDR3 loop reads CARIWSGGSSNEQFF. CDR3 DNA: TGTGCCAGAATCTGGAGCGGGGGGTCCAGCAATGAGCAGTTCTTC.

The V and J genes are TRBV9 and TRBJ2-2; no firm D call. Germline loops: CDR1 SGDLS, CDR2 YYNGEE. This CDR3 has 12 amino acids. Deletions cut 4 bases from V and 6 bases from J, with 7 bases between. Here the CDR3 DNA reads TGTGCCAGCAGCCTAACCCCCGGGGAGCTGTTTTTT. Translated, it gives CASSLTPGELFF.

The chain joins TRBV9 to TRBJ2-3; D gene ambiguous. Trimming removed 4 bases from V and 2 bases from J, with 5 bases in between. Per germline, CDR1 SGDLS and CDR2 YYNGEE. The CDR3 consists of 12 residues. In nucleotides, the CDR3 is TGTGCCAGCAGCTACTACACAGATACGCAGTATTTT. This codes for CASSYYTDTQYF.